This T cell receptor beta chain was obtained from a study of cytomegalovirus exposure and HLA in healthy donors. About this clone: Its target is unknown.

The CDR3 extends over 13 amino acids. Per the germline V gene, CDR1 is MDHEN and CDR2 is SYDVKM. The V end was cut by 5 bases, the J end by 5 bases, with 12 bases between. Study-wide results and caveats: Some V segments (TRBV6-2 and TRBV6-3 among them) were excluded as indistinguishable.

The PCR contained 60 Vbeta and 13 Jbeta primers. Clones were read by immunoSEQ multiplex PCR, and TCRdb kept only the in-frame ones, dropping some. The top ten clones hold about 13% of a sample with 150,000 or so clones, about 74% of them seen once. The sequencing input was PBMCs. The chain couples TRBV28 to TRBJ1-2, with D maybe TRBD1 (5 bases). The TCR comes from a man aged 35-49 years in good health and CMV-seropositive. Here the CDR3 reads CASSAGSRYGYTF. For the CDR3, the DNA is TGTGCCAGCAGTGCAGGGTCGAGGTATGGCTACACCTTC.